This T cell receptor beta chain comes out of a study of control samples from healthy donors and cancer patients. Method: immunoSEQ multiplex PCR; TCRdb's copy keeps in-frame clones and lacks some. The sample records around 120,000 clones, 70% to 90% being singletons. The CDR3 covers 13 residues. The germline V gene has CDR1 MDHEN and CDR2 SYDVKM. With 3 bases removed from V and 2 bases from J, the gap between germline ends came to 8 bases. The sequence was collected from a man aged 55-75 years in good health. The V gene is TRBV28, the J gene TRBJ2-7; D is ambiguous. Sequenced sample: blood. CDR3 sequence: CASSLSQPYEQYF. Here the CDR3 DNA reads TGTGCCAGCAGTTTGTCTCAGCCCTACGAGCAGTACTTC.